The 2 T cell receptor beta chains presented below share a single source sample, sequenced in a study of CD8+ T cells in alopecia areata. Cells from pooled cutaneous lymph nodes were sorted by CD4, CD8alpha, NKG2D, NKG2ACE and other markers. cDNA serving as the sequencing template came from extracted, reverse transcribed RNA. Here immunoSEQ multiplex PCR was the method, and the copy in TCRdb shows in-frame clones only, minus some. The sample is made up of 15,000 to 20,000 clones, none counted only once. Sequencing was done on a sample of CD8+ T cells sorted from a lymph node. The receptors were gathered from a C3H/HeJ mouse with alopecia areata. The strain's MHC: H2-k.

The table lists this clone with many counts. Gene labels here are mouse ones. The read gets to within 4 residues of the CDR3 end, and the germline J gene fills in the rest. The V call is TRBV1, the J call TRBJ1-4, with D uncertain. V lost 0 bases to trimming and J lost 3 bases, with 2 bases between them. This CDR3 comprises 13 residues. In germline, CDR1 is NSQYPW, CDR2 LRSPGD (reference sequence). The CDR3 bases that were read are TGCACCTGCAGTGCAGACACCAACGAA. It encodes CTCSADTNE. The whole CDR3 sequence is CTCSADTNERLFF.

This clone was recorded at least ten times. Gene names denote mouse genes. Read coverage stops 4 residues before the CDR3 terminus; the germline J gene supplies the remainder. J is TRBJ1-2 and V is TRBV3; TRBD1 is a possible D gene (6 bases). CDR1 SNHLY and CDR2 FYNGKV come from the germline V gene (reference sequence). The CDR3 sequence is 12 residues long. The CDR3: CASSLGGRDYTF. CDR3 DNA, as far as it was read: TGTGCCAGCAGCTTGGGGGGGCGC.